This T cell receptor (beta chain) emerged from a study of T-cell reconstitution after alpha-beta-depleted transplantation in children. Study observations and caveats: Most T-cell counts and diversity one year after the transplant came from T cells that were newly produced. Approximately two months post-transplant, alpha-beta T cells reportedly originated from several hundred expanded graft clones. After transplant, high TCRbeta diversity at day 60 in some patients arose from surviving recipient T cells and thymic progenitors.

The germline V and J ends were trimmed by 7 bases and 4 bases, with 10 bases remaining between them. This CDR3 has 12 residues. Germline-derived CDR1 and CDR2 are DFQATT and SNEGSKA (reference sequence). This clonotype was seen many times. Its specificity is not known. Construction of the TCRbeta library involved unique molecular identifiers. TCRdb reprocessed the PCR reads with MiXCR, giving one entry per CDR3 protein. The top ten hold 14% of the sample, which has around 490,000 distinct CDR3 sequences, 10% to 12% seen once. Sequenced material: PBMCs, mostly from graft donor cells, taken 180 days after TCRalphabeta/CD19-depleted stem cell transplant. The chain carries TRBV20-1 and TRBJ1-4, with D perhaps TRBD1 (6 bases). The clonotype comes from a female patient between 2 and 15 years old who had a stem cell transplant for aplastic anemia, so the T cells may come from the graft donor. The CDR3 DNA is TGCAGTGACCGGACAGTTAATGAAAAACTGTTTTTT. Amino acid sequence: CSDRTVNEKLFF.